These T cell receptor beta chains were read from a single sample in a study of cytomegalovirus exposure and HLA in healthy donors. The protocol was immunoSEQ multiplex PCR, while the TCRdb copy is restricted to in-frame clones and leaves out a portion. The sample lists 70,000 to 100,000 clones, 80% occurring once. Material: PBMCs. The receptors stem from a man between 50 and 59 years old in good health and CMV-seropositive. The CDR3 runs from the conserved cysteine through the conserved F or W. D genes are given only for firm matches. Clone size is stated in some rows and not others, as once, few, many or a class when expanded.

D gene	CDR3 length	V gene	J gene	clone size	CDR3 DNA	CDR3 protein
.	10	TRBV2	TRBJ2-5	.	TGTGCCAGCAGCAGTGAGACCCAGTACTTC	CASSSETQYF
.	14	TRBV5-1	TRBJ1-3	.	TGCGCCAGCAGTGGGGGCTCCTCTGGAAACACCATATATTTT	CASSGGSSGNTIYF
TRBD1	14	TRBV7-3	TRBJ1-2	.	TGTGCCAGCAGCCCGGGGACAGGTCCCGATGGCTACACCTTC	CASSPGTGPDGYTF
.	13	TRBV5-1	TRBJ2-5	few	TGCGCCAGCAGCTTGGAGGCGAGGGAGACCCAGTACTTC	CASSLEARETQYF
.	11	TRBV7-9	TRBJ2-1	.	TGTGCCAGCAGCTTAGGCGATGAGCAGTTCTTC	CASSLGDEQFF
.	16	TRBV21-1	TRBJ2-7	.	TGTGCCAGCAGCAAAAGTAGGAGCGGGAGATTCAACGAGCAGTACTTC	CASSKSRSGRFNEQYF
.	14	TRBV11-2	TRBJ1-5	.	TGTGCCAGCAGCCCAAACAGCGGCACTCAGCCCCAGCATTTT	CASSPNSGTQPQHF
TRBD1	15	TRBV7-9	TRBJ1-1	once	TGTGCCAGCAGACCCGGGACAGGGGAAGGGGCTGAAGCTTTCTTT	CASRPGTGEGAEAFF
.	16	TRBV6-6	TRBJ1-4	.	TGTGCCAGCAGTTACGCATTGACACAACCTAATGAAAAACTGTTTTTT	CASSYALTQPNEKLFF
.	15	TRBV9	TRBJ2-1	once	TGTGCCAGCAGCGCCCCGGGACTTTCCTTCAATGAGCAGTTCTTC	CASSAPGLSFNEQFF
TRBD2	13	TRBV29-1	TRBJ2-7	once	TGCAGCGTTGAAGAGGGACTAGCGGGAGTGCAGTACTTC	CSVEEGLAGVQYF